This TCR beta chain was obtained from a study of blood T cell repertoires in COVID-19. The CDR3 runs to 13 residues. The germline V gene encodes CDR1 LNHNV and CDR2 YYDKDF (reference sequence). Deletions cut 7 bases from V and 3 bases from J, with 12 bases between. This clone was found once. Assay: immunoSEQ multiplex PCR; the TCRdb copy retains only in-frame clones and omits some. Among approximately 200,000 clones listed, around 88% were seen once. The TCR comes from a woman aged 25 to 39 with acute or convalescent COVID-19. The rearrangement joins TRBV15 to TRBJ1-1, with a tentative D call TRBD1 (6 bases). Source material: peripheral blood. The CDR3: CATKGTRDTEAFF. Here the CDR3 DNA reads TGTGCCACCAAAGGGACAAGGGACACTGAAGCTTTCTTT. Using reference TRBV15 and TRBJ1-1 for the parts outside the CDR3, the full variable domain is DAMVIQNPRYQVTQFGKPVTLSCSQTLNHNVMYWYQQKSSQAPKLLFHYYDKDFNNEADTPDNFQSRRPNTSFCFLDIRSPGLGDTAMYLCATKGTRDTEAFFGQGTRLTVV.